These 2 T cell receptor beta chains were all obtained from the same sample, sequenced in a study of CD8+CD57+ T cells in acquired aplastic anemia. Genomic DNA, serving as template, underwent TCR beta VDJ and CDR3 profiling. In TCRdb, the reads were re-called with MiXCR into one record per CDR3 protein. This repertoire shows some 170,000 distinct CDR3 sequences, under 55% found once; its top ten account for 0.85% to 1.3%. Patients chosen for sequencing had shown CD8+CD57+ cell expansion by flow cytometry. The specimen sequenced was sorted CD4+, CD8+, or CD8+CD57+ T cells (not recorded which) from PBMCs. The receptors were sampled from a human donor with aplastic anemia.

V gene TRBV5-6 combines with J gene TRBJ1-6; D is uncertain. Trimming removed 0 bases from V and 9 bases from J, with 10 bases in between. This CDR3 has 14 amino acids. The germline CDR1 and CDR2 sequences are SGHDT and YYEEEE. The CDR3 sequence: CASSLGQDGSPLHF. Written as DNA, the CDR3 is TGTGCCAGCAGCTTGGGGCAGGATGGTTCACCCCTCCACTTT.

V gene TRBV19 combines with J gene TRBJ2-5, with 9 bases lining up with TRBD2. With 3 bases clipped from V and 0 bases from J, the junction kept 11 bases outside the gene matches. This CDR3 region has 18 residues. Looked up from germline, CDR1 is LNHDA and CDR2 is SQIVND (reference sequence). The CDR3 DNA reads TGTGCCAGTAGTATTCGGAGTAGCGGGGGCCGTGACCAAGAGACCCAGTACTTC. Translating gives CASSIRSSGGRDQETQYF.